Below, 24 T cell receptor beta chains from the same sample are listed, as sequenced in a study of cytomegalovirus exposure and HLA in healthy donors (TCRdb year 2017). The library relied on the immunoSEQ multiplex PCR assay. TCRdb holds this immuneACCESS table with in-frame rearrangements only. Some clones are missing; in checked studies, unresolved V genes explain under half, and the rest has no known cause. This sample has 130,000 to 150,000 clones in its table, and 85% to 90% of those were observed once. The ten top clones hold over 5% of the sample. The sequenced material came from PBMCs. The receptors originated from a woman aged 25 to 39 in good health and CMV-seropositive.

The gene calls are TRBV11-2 and TRBJ2-7, with 7 bases fitting TRBD1. The germline CDR1 and CDR2 sequences are SGHAT and FQNNGV. V lost 1 base, J lost 3 bases, and 3 bases stayed unmatched. CDR3 size: 14 residues. The CDR3 bases are TGTGCCAGCAGCTTAGGACAGGGAAACTACGAGCAGTACTTC. Its translation: CASSLGQGNYEQYF.

The count of this clone is one. The chain links TRBV5-1 to TRBJ1-6; maybe TRBD1 (5 bases). Per germline, CDR1 SGHRS and CDR2 YFSETQ. The length of the CDR3 is 13 residues. V dropped 0 bases and J dropped 11 bases, with 9 bases sitting between them. In DNA form, the CDR3 reads TGCGCCAGCAGCTTGGCCAGGGCAGCACCCCTCCACTTT. It is translated as CASSLARAAPLHF.

A word on this clone: In the same sample, other DNA sequences code for this CDR3. This chain joins TRBV13 and TRBJ2-1, with 10 bases that match TRBD2. The CDR3 has 16 residues. Per the germline V gene, CDR1 is PRHDT and CDR2 is FYEKMQ (reference sequence). V lost 3 bases, J lost 2 bases, and 4 bases stayed unmatched. DNA for the CDR3: TGTGCCAGCAGCTTGAGCGGGGGGGGAACCTACAATGAGCAGTTCTTC. Protein: CASSLSGGGTYNEQFF.

The V gene is TRBV18, the J gene TRBJ1-2; TRBD1 agrees at 7 bases. The length of the CDR3 is 14 residues. Germline lookup yields CDR1 KGHSH and CDR2 LQKENI. J was trimmed by 3 bases and V by 6 bases; bases with no gene match: 7. Here the CDR3 reads CASSRSQGDYGYTF. The DNA of the CDR3 is TGTGCCAGCTCGAGGAGTCAGGGGGACTATGGCTACACCTTC.

V and J are TRBV7-2 and TRBJ2-1; D may be TRBD2 (5 bases). The CDR3 contains 13 residues. CDR1 is SGHTA, CDR2 FQGNSA, per germline. V was shortened by 5 bases and J by 10 bases, with 15 bases between the two germline ends. CDR3 bases: TGTGCCAGCAGCACCGGACTGCGGAGGGAGCAGTTCTTC. Translated: CASSTGLRREQFF.

The V call is TRBV2, the J call TRBJ2-2; a possible D gene is TRBD1 (6 bases). Germline CDR1 and CDR2: SNHLY and FYNNEI. V was shortened by 7 bases and J by 1 base, with 16 bases between the two germline ends. The CDR3 loop spans 16 amino acids. The CDR3 spells CASTPRPQGNTGELFF. The DNA of the CDR3 is TGTGCCAGCACCCCGAGGCCACAGGGGAACACCGGGGAGCTGTTTTTT.

J is TRBJ2-1 and V is TRBV28, with 7 bases matching TRBD2. CDR3 length: 21 amino acids. Per germline, CDR1 MDHEN and CDR2 SYDVKM. Trimming cost V 4 bases and J 5 bases; bases outside gene matches: 26. CDR3 sequence reads: CASSSGGWPQALSVNNNEQFF. The CDR3 nucleotides are TGTGCCAGCAGTTCGGGGGGATGGCCTCAGGCCCTGTCGGTGAACAACAATGAGCAGTTCTTC.

The J gene is TRBJ2-5, the V gene TRBV11-2, with D tentatively TRBD2 (6 bases). V lost 3 bases, J lost 8 bases, and 28 bases lay in between. The germline V gene encodes CDR1 SGHAT and CDR2 FQNNGV. The CDR3 has 18 amino acids. The CDR3 reads CASSFSLAIRLDTSTQYF. In DNA, the CDR3 is TGTGCCAGCAGCTTCTCGCTTGCAATAAGACTAGACACCTCCACCCAGTACTTC. Looking up the rest from reference TRBV11-2 and TRBJ2-5 gives the full variable domain: EAGVAQSPRYKIIEKRQSVAFWCNPISGHATLYWYQQILGQGPKLLIQFQNNGVVDDSQLPKDRFSAERLKGVDSTLKIQPAKLEDSAVYLCASSFSLAIRLDTSTQYFGPGTRLLVL.

This clone was picked up a small number of times. The chain carries TRBV13 and TRBJ2-7; 7 bases map to TRBD2. From germline, CDR1 is PRHDT and CDR2 FYEKMQ (reference sequence). V was pared by 4 bases and J by 6 bases, with 18 bases of the junction left unmatched. The CDR3 sequence is 17 residues long. This CDR3 reads CASSSQRRVGGFGEQYF. DNA of the CDR3: TGTGCCAGCAGCTCGCAACGTAGGGTCGGGGGGTTTGGCGAGCAGTACTTC.

The chain employs TRBV28 and TRBJ2-2; 7 bases align to TRBD2. J gave up 6 bases and V 1 base, and 2 bases lay outside the gene matches. CDR3 size: 14 residues. Per germline, CDR1 MDHEN and CDR2 SYDVKM. DNA of the CDR3: TGTGCCAGCAGTTTATATGGGGGGGCCGGGGAGCTGTTTTTT. This translates into CASSLYGGAGELFF.

This clone came up once. V usage is TRBV28 and J usage is TRBJ2-5; 9 bases map to TRBD1. There are 18 residues in the CDR3. Germline trimming cut 8 bases from V and 4 bases from J; bases unmatched to any gene: 20. Germline CDR1 and CDR2: MDHEN and SYDVKM. The CDR3 here is CASGGLRTGEFGRETQYF. In nucleotides, the CDR3 is TGTGCCAGCGGGGGCTTACGGACAGGGGAGTTCGGGAGAGAGACCCAGTACTTC.

The CDR3: CASSLEGQDSYGYTF. The CDR3 DNA reads TGTGCCAGCAGCTTAGAGGGACAGGACTCCTATGGCTACACCTTC. The chain carries TRBV7-9 and TRBJ1-2; TRBD1 agrees at 8 bases. The CDR3 totals 15 residues. The V gene's germline CDR1 is SEHNR and CDR2 FQNEAQ (reference sequence). V was pared by 1 base and J by 4 bases, with 5 bases of the junction left unmatched.

The chain couples TRBV18 to TRBJ2-1, with D maybe TRBD2 (6 bases). V was pared by 1 base and J by 1 base, with 11 bases between. CDR3 size: 16 residues. Germline assignment: CDR1 KGHSH and CDR2 LQKENI. This CDR3 reads CASSPLTGRSYNEQFF. The CDR3 DNA is TGTGCCAGCTCACCACTGACCGGGAGATCCTACAATGAGCAGTTCTTC.

V is TRBV5-1 and J is TRBJ2-5, with 7 positions matching TRBD1. The V segment lost 3 bases and the J segment 5 bases; nucleotides outside the gene matches: 10. The CDR3 totals 15 residues. The germline V gene encodes CDR1 SGHRS and CDR2 YFSETQ. The CDR3 nucleotides read TGCGCCAGCAGCTCGCTGGGGACAGACGGGGAGACCCAGTACTTC. Translated: CASSSLGTDGETQYF. Full variable domain (outside the CDR3, taken from reference TRBV5-1 and TRBJ2-5): KAGVTQTPRYLIKTRGQQVTLSCSPISGHRSVSWYQQTPGQGLQFLFEYFSETQRNKGNFPGRFSGRQFSNSRSEMNVSTLELGDSALYLCASSSLGTDGETQYFGPGTRLLVL.

This chain joins TRBV2 and TRBJ2-7; 14 nucleotides line up with TRBD2. The V gene's germline CDR1 is SNHLY and CDR2 FYNNEI. The CDR3 consists of 15 residues. V gave up 6 bases and J gave up 2 bases; unmatched junction bases: 3. CDR3 bases: TGTGCCAGCAGAGGACTAGCGGGGGGAACCTACGAGCAGTACTTC. Translating gives CASRGLAGGTYEQYF.

This clone was counted a single time. V usage is TRBV5-6 and J usage is TRBJ2-1, with D hard to call. Trimming removed 6 bases at V and 1 base at J, with 14 bases between. Looked up from germline, CDR1 is SGHDT and CDR2 is YYEEEE. The CDR3 has 15 amino acids. CDR3 residues: CASMSQGRSYNEQFF. The DNA of the CDR3 is TGTGCCAGCATGTCTCAAGGCAGGTCCTACAATGAGCAGTTCTTC.

V and J are TRBV9 and TRBJ2-2, with D maybe TRBD1 (7 bases). The CDR3 runs to 16 residues. Germline-derived CDR1 and CDR2 are SGDLS and YYNGEE. The V end lost 0 bases, the J end lost 0 bases, and 9 bases lay between the germline ends. CDR3: CASSVAGGTNTGELFF. The CDR3 region has the DNA TGTGCCAGCAGCGTAGCAGGGGGGACGAACACCGGGGAGCTGTTTTTT. Full variable domain (missing parts from reference TRBV9 and TRBJ2-2): DSGVTQTPKHLITATGQRVTLRCSPRSGDLSVYWYQQSLDQGLQFLIQYYNGEERAKGNILERFSAQQFPDLHSELNLSSLELGDSALYFCASSVAGGTNTGELFFGEGSRLTVL.

The V and J genes are TRBV11-2 and TRBJ2-5, with 12 positions matching TRBD2. CDR1 is SGHAT and CDR2 is FQNNGV in the germline V gene. The CDR3 consists of 17 residues. After removal of 5 bases from V and 4 bases from J, the junction contained 11 bases not matched to a gene. CDR3 in DNA: TGTGCCAGCAGCCCCCCCGGGCTAGCGGGGGGGCTAGAGACCCAGTACTTC. As protein: CASSPPGLAGGLETQYF.

The rearrangement links TRBV27 to TRBJ1-5; 9 nucleotides line up with TRBD1. CDR3 length: 16 amino acids. After removal of 5 bases from V and 3 bases from J, the junction contained 8 bases not matched to a gene. The V gene's germline CDR1 is MNHEY and CDR2 SMNVEV (reference sequence). The CDR3: CASSPYTGGVNQPQHF. DNA of the CDR3: TGTGCCAGCAGTCCATATACAGGGGGCGTCAATCAGCCCCAGCATTTT.

The chain has TRBV13 and TRBJ2-2, with 7 nucleotides matching TRBD2. This CDR3 has 16 amino acids. CDR1 PRHDT and CDR2 FYEKMQ come from the germline V gene (reference sequence). With 2 bases clipped from V and 3 bases from J, the junction kept 6 bases outside the gene matches. CDR3 protein: CASSLLAALYTGELFF. CDR3 sequence (DNA): TGTGCCAGCAGCTTACTAGCGGCTCTTTACACCGGGGAGCTGTTTTTT.

The chain recombines TRBV7-2 with TRBJ2-7, with D perhaps TRBD2 (6 bases). V lost 3 bases to trimming and J lost 4 bases, with 16 bases between them. The CDR3 contains 15 residues. The germline V gene has CDR1 SGHTA and CDR2 FQGNSA. The CDR3 sequence: CASSFRDSEKYEQYF. The CDR3 nucleotides read TGTGCCAGCAGCTTCCGGGACTCAGAAAAGTACGAGCAGTACTTC.

This rearrangement joins TRBV7-2 to TRBJ2-2, with D unclear. The CDR3 has 13 residues. CDR1 is SGHTA, CDR2 FQGNSA, per germline. The V and J ends lost 3 bases and 1 base respectively, with 3 bases between them. As DNA, the CDR3 is TGTGCCAGCAGCTTTATGAACACCGGGGAGCTGTTTTTT. Translated: CASSFMNTGELFF.

This clone was recorded a few times. The chain employs TRBV5-1 and TRBJ2-1, with D hard to call. The V gene's germline CDR1 is SGHRS and CDR2 YFSETQ. The CDR3 totals 14 residues. Trimming pared 0 bases from V and 9 bases from J, leaving 13 bases between. The CDR3 DNA is TGCGCCAGCAGCTTGGGCCTTGGAGCGCTTGAGCAGTTCTTC. Translating it yields CASSLGLGALEQFF.

The CDR3, as DNA: TGTGCCAGCAGCCCCGTGGGGGGAGAAGAGACCCAGTACTTC. Amino acid sequence: CASSPVGGEETQYF. The rearrangement links TRBV7-9 to TRBJ2-5, with D perhaps matching TRBD2 (6 bases). V lost 5 bases and J lost 3, with 13 bases in between. Germline assignment: CDR1 SEHNR and CDR2 FQNEAQ (reference sequence). The CDR3 loop spans 14 amino acids.